Listed below are T cell receptor beta chains from one sample, sequenced in a study of blood T cell repertoires in COVID-19. This table comes from immunoSEQ multiplex PCR, and its TCRdb copy is limited to in-frame clones, with some not included. In the table there are roughly 230,000 clones, roughly 80% of which are singletons. Input material: peripheral blood. Source of these receptors: a man aged 45-60 years with active or convalescent COVID-19. Each CDR3 is given with its conserved first and last residue. D genes are given only for firm matches. Only some rows state a clone size, as once, few, many or a class for expanded clones.

D: TRBD1; V: TRBV7-8; J: TRBJ2-7; size: NA; length: 15; CDR3: CASSWRDRMVDEQYF; DNA: TGTGCCAGCAGCTGGAGGGACAGGATGGTCGACGAGCAGTACTTC
D: TRBD2; V: TRBV5-6; J: TRBJ2-1; size: once; length: 18; CDR3: CASSPGLAGYGVYNEQFF; DNA: TGTGCCAGCAGCCCGGGACTAGCGGGGTACGGAGTCTACAATGAGCAGTTCTTC
D: TRBD1; V: TRBV10-3; J: TRBJ2-1; size: NA; length: 18; CDR3: CAISVLFVGTGDMNEQFF; DNA: TGTGCCATCAGTGTTCTTTTTGTCGGGACAGGGGATATGAATGAGCAGTTCTTC
D: NA; V: TRBV4-2; J: TRBJ1-1; size: NA; length: 14; CDR3: CASSSQGWDTEAFF; DNA: TGTGCCAGCAGTTCACAGGGCTGGGACACTGAAGCTTTCTTT
D: TRBD1; V: TRBV4-2; J: TRBJ2-2; size: NA; length: 14; CDR3: CASSRSGQAGELFF; DNA: TGTGCCAGCAGCCGCAGCGGACAGGCAGGGGAGCTGTTTTTT
D: TRBD1; V: TRBV6-5; J: TRBJ1-1; size: NA; length: 13; CDR3: CASRADRGNEAFF; DNA: TGTGCCAGCAGGGCGGACAGGGGAAATGAAGCTTTCTTT
D: TRBD1; V: TRBV12-3/TRBV12-4; J: TRBJ1-2; size: NA; length: 13; CDR3: CVTSGTGNYGYTF; DNA: TGTGTTACTTCCGGGACAGGGAACTATGGCTACACCTTC
D: TRBD1; V: TRBV5-1; J: TRBJ2-7; size: NA; length: 14; CDR3: CASSARGNSYEQYF; DNA: TGCGCCAGCAGCGCCAGGGGGAACTCCTACGAGCAGTACTTC
D: NA; V: TRBV28; J: TRBJ2-7; size: NA; length: 13; CDR3: CASSFNRHYEQYF; DNA: TGTGCCAGCAGTTTTAACAGGCACTACGAGCAGTACTTC
D: NA; V: TRBV30; J: TRBJ1-4; size: NA; length: 14; CDR3: CAWSAIATNEKLFF; DNA: TGTGCCTGGAGCGCGATTGCAACTAATGAAAAACTGTTTTTT
D: TRBD1; V: TRBV2; J: TRBJ2-1; size: few; length: 15; CDR3: CASSDSTGGSNEQFF; DNA: TGTGCCAGCAGTGACTCGACAGGGGGGAGCAATGAGCAGTTCTTC
D: NA; V: TRBV4-3; J: TRBJ1-4; size: NA; length: 16; CDR3: CASSQPGPSENEKLFF; DNA: TGCGCCAGCAGCCAACCAGGGCCGAGTGAAAATGAAAAACTGTTTTTT
D: TRBD1; V: TRBV7-3; J: TRBJ1-1; size: NA; length: 13; CDR3: CASSSQGGTEAFF; DNA: TGTGCCAGCAGCTCCCAGGGGGGCACTGAAGCTTTCTTT
D: NA; V: TRBV2; J: TRBJ1-2; size: NA; length: 14; CDR3: CASSGTANNYGYTF; DNA: TGTGCCAGCAGTGGGACAGCGAACAACTATGGCTACACCTTC
D: NA; V: TRBV19; J: TRBJ1-5; size: NA; length: 15; CDR3: CASSPQAFSNQPQHF; DNA: TGTGCCAGTAGTCCACAGGCTTTTAGCAATCAGCCCCAGCATTTT
D: NA; V: TRBV30; J: TRBJ2-1; size: NA; length: 12; CDR3: CAWSLHANEQFF; DNA: TGTGCCTGGAGTCTTCATGCGAATGAGCAGTTCTTC
D: TRBD1; V: TRBV27; J: TRBJ2-7; size: once; length: 13; CDR3: CASSRTGAHEQYF; DNA: TGTGCCAGCAGCCGGACAGGGGCCCACGAGCAGTACTTC
D: NA; V: TRBV28; J: TRBJ2-1; size: once; length: 13; CDR3: CASSPQGNGEQFF; DNA: TGTGCCAGCAGTCCGCAGGGAAATGGTGAGCAGTTCTTC
D: NA; V: TRBV3-1/TRBV3-2; J: TRBJ2-7; size: NA; length: 13; CDR3: CASSQGQVGEQYF; DNA: TGTGCCAGCAGCCAAGGGCAGGTTGGCGAGCAGTACTTC
D: NA; V: TRBV2; J: TRBJ1-1; size: NA; length: 13; CDR3: CASSSLLNTEAFF; DNA: TGTGCCAGCAGTTCCCTCTTGAACACTGAAGCTTTCTTT
D: NA; V: TRBV4-3; J: TRBJ1-5; size: NA; length: 16; CDR3: CASSQDLGQDNQPQHF; DNA: TGCGCCAGCAGCCAAGATCTTGGGCAGGACAATCAGCCCCAGCATTTT
D: TRBD1; V: TRBV30; J: TRBJ2-3; size: once; length: 14; CDR3: CAWSVDRGSDTQYF; DNA: TGTGCCTGGAGTGTTGACAGGGGATCAGATACGCAGTATTTT
D: TRBD2; V: TRBV5-1; J: TRBJ2-3; size: NA; length: 15; CDR3: CASRRLAGGRDTQYF; DNA: TGCGCCAGCCGTCGACTAGCGGGGGGGCGAGATACGCAGTATTTT
D: TRBD1; V: TRBV27; J: TRBJ2-1; size: NA; length: 16; CDR3: CASSPGTGGARGEQFF; DNA: TGTGCCAGCAGCCCCGGGACAGGGGGCGCCCGGGGTGAGCAGTTCTTC
D: NA; V: TRBV3-1/TRBV3-2; J: TRBJ1-6; size: NA; length: 16; CDR3: CASSHALGVRDSPLHF; DNA: TGTGCCAGCAGCCACGCATTAGGGGTAAGGGATTCACCCCTCCACTTT
D: NA; V: TRBV4-2; J: TRBJ1-4; size: NA; length: 16; CDR3: CASSQDGGLEGEKLFF; DNA: TGTGCCAGCAGCCAAGATGGGGGCCTTGAGGGTGAAAAACTGTTTTTT
D: TRBD2; V: TRBV2; J: TRBJ2-1; size: NA; length: 15; CDR3: CASSPLSGGYNEQFF; DNA: TGTGCCAGCAGTCCCCTTAGCGGGGGTTACAATGAGCAGTTCTTC
D: NA; V: TRBV7-3; J: TRBJ2-7; size: NA; length: 15; CDR3: CASSAYPGPTVEQYF; DNA: TGTGCCAGCAGCGCCTACCCGGGTCCCACCGTCGAGCAGTACTTC
D: TRBD1; V: TRBV28; J: TRBJ1-6; size: NA; length: 20; CDR3: CASSPRTGKYSGSYNSPLHF; DNA: TGTGCCAGCAGTCCCCGGACAGGGAAGTATAGTGGTTCCTATAATTCACCCCTCCACTTT
D: NA; V: TRBV5-6; J: TRBJ1-2; size: NA; length: 15; CDR3: CASNSQLGISGLYTF; DNA: TGTGCCAGCAACTCCCAACTTGGTATCTCGGGACTCTACACCTTC
D: NA; V: TRBV5-1; J: TRBJ2-3; size: NA; length: 17; CDR3: CASSFVTTGLGTDTQYF; DNA: TGCGCCAGCAGCTTCGTCACTACAGGGCTAGGGACAGATACGCAGTATTTT
D: NA; V: TRBV12-3/TRBV12-4; J: TRBJ1-2; size: NA; length: 13; CDR3: CASSLGRGYGYTF; DNA: TGTGCCAGCAGTTTGGGGCGTGGGTATGGCTACACCTTC
D: TRBD1; V: TRBV2; J: TRBJ2-2; size: NA; length: 15; CDR3: CASSEGRGITGELFF; DNA: TGTGCCAGCAGTGAGGGCAGGGGGATCACCGGGGAGCTGTTTTTT
D: NA; V: TRBV7-8; J: TRBJ1-2; size: NA; length: 16; CDR3: CASSLVAGPLNYGYTF; DNA: TGTGCCAGCAGCTTAGTGGCAGGGCCCTTAAACTATGGCTACACCTTC
D: NA; V: TRBV7-5; J: TRBJ1-2; size: few; length: 14; CDR3: CVRSLAGQGFGYTF; DNA: TGTGTCAGAAGCTTAGCGGGACAGGGGTTTGGCTACACCTTC
D: NA; V: TRBV5-1; J: TRBJ2-5; size: few; length: 13; CDR3: CASSLDGQTSQYF; DNA: TGCGCCAGCAGCTTGGATGGACAGACGTCCCAGTACTTC
D: TRBD2; V: TRBV12-3/TRBV12-4; J: TRBJ2-1; size: NA; length: 12; CDR3: CASSLKRGYEFF; DNA: TGTGCCAGCAGTCTTAAGCGGGGGTATGAGTTCTTC
D: NA; V: TRBV12-3/TRBV12-4; J: TRBJ2-1; size: NA; length: 12; CDR3: CASTRGLNEQFF; DNA: TGTGCCAGCACCCGGGGGTTGAATGAGCAGTTCTTC
D: NA; V: TRBV6-4; J: TRBJ1-5; size: NA; length: 14; CDR3: CASRDKNSNQPQHF; DNA: TGTGCCAGCCGGGACAAAAATAGCAATCAGCCCCAGCATTTT
D: TRBD1; V: TRBV6-6; J: TRBJ1-1; size: many; length: 13; CDR3: CASSLTGAAEAFF; DNA: TGTGCCAGCAGTTTAACAGGGGCGGCTGAAGCTTTCTTT
D: NA; V: TRBV6-5; J: TRBJ2-3; size: NA; length: 14; CDR3: CASSRGQSADTQYF; DNA: TGTGCCAGCAGTCGAGGACAGTCCGCAGATACGCAGTATTTT
D: TRBD1; V: TRBV6-1; J: TRBJ1-5; size: NA; length: 16; CDR3: CASSEVGQGELRPQHF; DNA: TGTGCCAGCAGTGAAGTAGGACAGGGAGAACTTCGGCCCCAGCATTTT
D: TRBD1; V: TRBV19; J: TRBJ1-2; size: NA; length: 14; CDR3: CASTRDSQVHGYTF; DNA: TGTGCCAGTACAAGGGACAGTCAGGTACATGGCTACACCTTC
D: NA; V: TRBV7-9; J: TRBJ1-1; size: NA; length: 16; CDR3: CASSADSLNVNTEAFF; DNA: TGTGCCAGCAGCGCAGACAGCTTAAACGTGAACACTGAAGCTTTCTTT
D: TRBD1; V: TRBV7-2; J: TRBJ1-1; size: NA; length: 15; CDR3: CASSLATGIHTEAFF; DNA: TGTGCCAGCAGCCTCGCGACAGGGATTCACACTGAAGCTTTCTTT
D: NA; V: TRBV7-9; J: TRBJ1-6; size: NA; length: 14; CDR3: CASSMTATNSPLHF; DNA: TGTGCCAGCAGCATGACAGCTACTAATTCACCCCTCCACTTT
D: TRBD1; V: TRBV9; J: TRBJ2-3; size: NA; length: 15; CDR3: CASSVWDRATDTQYF; DNA: TGTGCCAGCAGTGTTTGGGACAGGGCCACAGATACGCAGTATTTT
D: TRBD1; V: TRBV5-4; J: TRBJ1-2; size: NA; length: 17; CDR3: CASSSDPRQGASYGYTF; DNA: TGTGCCAGCAGCTCGGACCCCCGACAGGGGGCGAGCTATGGCTACACCTTC
D: NA; V: TRBV3-1/TRBV3-2; J: TRBJ1-1; size: NA; length: 13; CDR3: CASSQVDDTEAFF; DNA: TGTGCCAGCAGCCAAGTAGATGATACTGAAGCTTTCTTT
D: TRBD1; V: TRBV7-9; J: TRBJ1-2; size: NA; length: 15; CDR3: CASKGQGAFNYGYTF; DNA: TGTGCCAGCAAGGGACAGGGGGCATTTAACTATGGCTACACCTTC
D: NA; V: TRBV19; J: TRBJ2-1; size: NA; length: 12; CDR3: CACSGSYNEQFF; DNA: TGTGCCTGCTCAGGATCCTACAATGAGCAGTTCTTC
D: TRBD2; V: TRBV28; J: TRBJ2-7; size: NA; length: 14; CDR3: CASSSRGGIYEQYF; DNA: TGTGCCAGCAGTTCCCGGGGGGGCATCTACGAGCAGTACTTC
D: NA; V: TRBV5-1; J: TRBJ1-1; size: NA; length: 13; CDR3: CASSLIGGEKAFF; DNA: TGCGCCAGCAGCCTCATTGGGGGGGAAAAAGCTTTCTTT
D: NA; V: TRBV29-1; J: TRBJ2-2; size: NA; length: 12; CDR3: CSVDKNTGELFF; DNA: TGCAGCGTTGACAAGAACACCGGGGAGCTGTTTTTT